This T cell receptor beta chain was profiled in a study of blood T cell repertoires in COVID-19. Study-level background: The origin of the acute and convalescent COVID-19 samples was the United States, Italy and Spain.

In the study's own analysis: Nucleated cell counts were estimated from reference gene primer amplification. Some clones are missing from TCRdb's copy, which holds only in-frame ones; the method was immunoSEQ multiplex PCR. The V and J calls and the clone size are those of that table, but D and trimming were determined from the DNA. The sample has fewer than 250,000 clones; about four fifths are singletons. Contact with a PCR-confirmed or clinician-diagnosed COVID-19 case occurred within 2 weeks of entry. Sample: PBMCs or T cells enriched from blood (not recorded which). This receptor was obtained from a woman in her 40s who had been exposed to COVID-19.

CDR3 coding DNA: TGCGCCAGCAGCGTAGGACAGGAGGGATCACCCCTCCACTTT. It is translated as CASSVGQEGSPLHF. This chain links TRBV5-1 with TRBJ1-6; 7 nucleotides align to TRBD1. The CDR3 is made up of 14 amino acids. Germline CDR1 reads SGHRS; CDR2 reads YFSETQ. The V segment lost 4 bases and the J segment 10 bases; nucleotides outside the gene matches: 8.